The 24 T cell receptor beta chains below come from one sample, sequenced in a study of molecular identifiers for immune sequencing clone quantification. TCRdb re-derived calls from the PCR reads in MiXCR, one entry per CDR3 protein. The table shows about 640,000 distinct CDR3 sequences, with 15% to 20% occurring only once. Input material: naive CD8+ T cells from blood, with Jurkat cell RNA spiked in. The subset is: FACS-sorted CD8+CD4-CCR7+CD45RA+ naive T cells. These receptors were taken from a human donor in good health. Some libraries in this study had Jurkat cell RNA spiked in.

This clonotype was counted at least ten times. V is TRBV18 and J is TRBJ1-1; possibly TRBD1 for D (6 bases). The V end was cut by 5 bases, the J end by 6 bases, with 19 bases between. The germline V gene encodes CDR1 KGHSH and CDR2 LQKENI. CDR3 size: 15 residues. CDR3 sequence reads: CASSNPWTVISEAFF. DNA for the CDR3: TGTGCCAGCTCAAACCCTTGGACAGTAATTTCTGAAGCTTTCTTT.

CDR3 sequence: CASSPDKWGTTDTQYF. DNA for the CDR3: TGTGCCAGCAGCCCCGACAAATGGGGGACTACAGATACGCAGTATTTT. The genes are TRBV3-2 and TRBJ2-3; TRBD2 reflects the table's D call only, with no check against the DNA. TRBV3-2 is a pseudogene. The length of the CDR3 is 16 residues.

This clonotype was seen many times. This chain links TRBV28 with TRBJ1-1; tentatively, D is TRBD1 (5 bases). Germline lookup yields CDR1 MDHEN and CDR2 SYDVKM. The CDR3 covers 15 residues. Trimming took 1 base from V and 4 from J, leaving 13 bases between them. DNA for the CDR3: TGTGCCAGCAGTTTATTTGAGGGGCGAGGCACTGAAGCTTTCTTT. This translates into CASSLFEGRGTEAFF.

This rearrangement joins TRBV11-2 to TRBJ1-1; D gene unclear. This CDR3 spans 14 amino acids. V was pared by 10 bases and J by 3 bases, with 18 bases between. Germline-derived CDR1 and CDR2 are SGHAT and FQNNGV. The CDR3 DNA reads TGTGCCATCACGGGAGGTCAAGCCTACACTGAAGCTTTCTTT. The encoded protein is CAITGGQAYTEAFF.

This clonotype was recorded a few times. The chain combines TRBV7-6 with TRBJ1-3; a possible D gene is TRBD1 (6 bases). CDR3 length equals 14 residues. The V gene lost 6 bases and the J gene lost 2 bases, with 11 bases spanning the gap. From germline, CDR1 is SGHVS and CDR2 FNYEAQ. The CDR3: CASSTTGTGNTIYF. CDR3 DNA: TGTGCCAGCAGTACAACAGGGACTGGAAACACCATATATTTT.

Of note for this clonotype: Given a much more abundant clone one base away, this may be a read error. The conserved closing phenylalanine or tryptophan is absent in this CDR3, likely reflecting a read error. The genes are TRBV6-2 or TRBV6-3 and TRBJ2-1; weak D call: TRBD2 (6 bases). Germline assignment: CDR1 MNHEY and CDR2 SVGEGT. The CDR3 extends over 14 amino acids. V shed 2 bases and J shed 6 bases, with 11 bases lying between them. CDR3 nucleotide sequence: TGTGCCAGCAGTTACCTTCAGGGAGGCAATGAGCAGTTCCTC. Translation gives CASSYLQGGNEQFL.

This clonotype was counted only a few times. The chain carries TRBV4-3 and TRBJ1-2; D remains ambiguous. V was clipped by 0 bases and J by 2 bases, with 4 bases between them. The CDR3 has 13 residues. Looked up from germline, CDR1 is LGHNA and CDR2 is YSLEER. CDR3 sequence: CASSQDPNYGYTF. Here the CDR3 DNA reads TGCGCCAGCAGCCAAGACCCAAACTATGGCTACACCTTC.

The chain is built from TRBV28 and TRBJ2-3; 12 bases align to TRBD1. The V and J ends lost 5 bases and 2 bases, in that order; junction bases with no gene match: 14. Germline CDR1 and CDR2: MDHEN and SYDVKM. The CDR3 totals 19 residues. DNA of the CDR3: TGTGCCAGCAGTACCGGGACAGGGGGCTACTACAGGGCCACAGATACGCAGTATTTT. Translated, it gives CASSTGTGGYYRATDTQYF.

A word on this clonotype: A much larger clone lies one base from this, so it may be a read error. The chain employs TRBV5-1 and TRBJ2-7; D ambiguous. This CDR3 has 14 residues. Looked up from germline, CDR1 is SGHRS and CDR2 is YFSETQ. The CDR3 is CASSIYSTSDERYF. CDR3 DNA sequence: TGCGCCAGCAGCATCTACAGCACGTCGGACGAGCGGTACTTC.

The rearrangement joins TRBV19 to TRBJ1-1, with 8 nucleotides matching TRBD1. There are 16 residues in the CDR3. The trim removed 5 bases at V and 4 bases at J, leaving 12 bases unmatched. Germline assignment: CDR1 LNHDA and CDR2 SQIVND (reference sequence). The CDR3: CASSVPFQGAFTEAFF. CDR3 sequence (DNA): TGTGCCAGTAGTGTCCCCTTCCAGGGGGCTTTCACTGAAGCTTTCTTT.

Note on this clonotype: This may stem from a read error, because a much larger clone lies one nucleotide away. The chain couples TRBV12-3 or TRBV12-4 to TRBJ2-5; a weak D match, TRBD1 (7 bases). The CDR3 runs to 14 residues. The CDR3 here is CTSSRGTAQETQYF. The CDR3 nucleotides are TGTACCAGCAGCCGCGGGACAGCACAAGAGACCCAGTACTTC.

The CDR3 DNA is TGTGCCAGCAGCTTCAGGGCGGGGAACCAAGAGACCCAGTACTTC. This codes for CASSFRAGNQETQYF. The chain uses TRBV5-4 and TRBJ2-5, with D perhaps matching TRBD2 (6 bases). Germline V gene lookup returns CDR1 SGHNT and CDR2 YYREEE (reference sequence). This CDR3 comprises 15 residues. V was trimmed by 2 bases and J by 0 bases, leaving 11 bases between them.

Turning to this clonotype: One end of the junction is discordant with germline, which a read error may explain. The rearrangement joins TRBV5-6 to TRBJ2-7; D is possibly TRBD1 or TRBD2 (5 bases each). Germline loops: CDR1 SGHDT, CDR2 YYEEEE. The length of the CDR3 is 15 residues. The CDR3 nucleotides read TGTGCCAGCAGCTTGGGGTTGGTGACAGACTACGAGCAGCACTTC. It encodes CASSLGLVTDYEQHF. Based on the CDR3 plus reference TRBV5-6 and TRBJ2-7, the full variable domain is DAGVTQSPTHLIKTRGQQVTLRCSPKSGHDTVSWYQQALGQGPQFIFQYYEEEERQRGNFPDRFSGHQFPNYSSELNVNALLLGDSALYLCASSLGLVTDYEQHFGPGTRLTVT.

This rearrangement joins TRBV14 to TRBJ2-7, with D maybe TRBD1 (6 bases). The germline gives CDR1 SGHDN, CDR2 FVKESK. Trimming left V 4 bases short and J 2 bases short, with 12 bases between. The CDR3 runs to 14 residues. The CDR3 DNA is TGTGCCAGCAGCCTAAGACAGGTCCCCTACGAGCAGTACTTC. Protein: CASSLRQVPYEQYF.

On this clonotype itself: A much larger clone differs by one base, so this may be a read error. CDR3 protein: CAISQPRTGAQGTQYF. The CDR3 nucleotides are TGTGCCATCAGTCAACCCAGGACAGGGGCGCAAGGGACCCAGTACTTC. The chain combines TRBV10-3 with TRBJ2-5; 9 nucleotides match TRBD1. Looked up from germline, CDR1 is ENHRY and CDR2 is SYGVKD. The CDR3 loop spans 16 amino acids.

In this sample, this clonotype turned up many times. The chain links TRBV7-9 to TRBJ2-3, with 14 bases identical to TRBD2. The CDR3 consists of 16 residues. Germline V gives CDR1 SEHNR, CDR2 FQNEAQ (reference sequence). V lost 6 bases to trimming and J lost 5 bases; unmatched junction nucleotides: 7. The CDR3 protein is CASRGTSGSAVDTQYF. CDR3 bases: TGTGCCAGCAGGGGGACTAGCGGGAGCGCGGTAGATACGCAGTATTTT.

V usage is TRBV20-1 and J usage is TRBJ2-1; D is undetermined. Germline V CDR1 and CDR2: DFQATT, SNEGSKA (reference sequence). V lost 7 bases and J 9 bases, leaving 13 bases between the germline ends. The CDR3 spans 11 residues. This CDR3 reads CSGNLNGEQFF. CDR3 in DNA: TGCAGTGGAAATTTAAACGGTGAGCAGTTCTTC.

Concerning this clonotype itself: Given a much more abundant clone one base away, this may be a read error. The genes are TRBV29-1 and TRBJ2-7; tentatively, D is TRBD1 (6 bases). CDR3 size: 13 residues. Trimming cost V 0 bases and J 4 bases, with 10 bases left between them. Germline V gene sequence: CDR1 SQVTM, CDR2 ANQGSEA. The CDR3 sequence is CSVEEGHTYEQYF. The CDR3 coding sequence is TGCAGCGTTGAAGAGGGACATACTTACGAGCAGTACTTC.

In DNA, the CDR3 is TGTGCCAGCAGTTCCCCAAGGGTTAGGGACAGCTCCTACAATGAGCAGTTCTTC. Translating it yields CASSSPRVRDSSYNEQFF. The gene calls are TRBV12-3 or TRBV12-4 and TRBJ2-1; 7 bases align to TRBD1. CDR3 length: 18 residues. V gave up 4 bases and J gave up 0 bases; unmatched junction bases: 12.

This clonotype appeared a few times. The V and J genes are TRBV20-1 and TRBJ2-2; unclear D gene. V was shortened by 7 bases and J by 2 bases, with 11 bases between the two germline ends. Per germline, CDR1 DFQATT and CDR2 SNEGSKA (reference sequence). The CDR3 consists of 13 residues. The CDR3 reads CSVPGQNTGELFF. The CDR3 region has the DNA TGCAGTGTTCCCGGGCAAAACACCGGGGAGCTGTTTTTT.

In this sample, this clonotype turned up a few times. This chain uses TRBV27 with TRBJ2-1; D is possibly TRBD1 or TRBD2 (5 bases each). Trimming cost V 5 bases and J 3 bases, with 14 bases left between them. CDR1 and CDR2 (germline): MNHEY, SMNVEV (reference sequence). The CDR3 runs 15 residues. CDR3 protein: CASSKGDDNYNEQFF. CDR3 nucleotides: TGTGCCAGCAGTAAAGGGGACGATAACTACAATGAGCAGTTCTTC.

V is TRBV6-1 and J is TRBJ2-5; 11 nucleotides align to TRBD2. Germline loops: CDR1 MNHNS, CDR2 SASEGT. J gave up 5 bases and V 2 bases, and 4 bases lay outside the gene matches. The CDR3 spans 15 residues. CDR3 in amino acids: CASSESLAGGETQYF. In DNA form, the CDR3 reads TGTGCCAGCAGTGAATCCCTAGCGGGAGGTGAGACCCAGTACTTC.

This clonotype appeared many times. This chain uses TRBV7-2 with TRBJ2-7; 9 nucleotides line up with TRBD2. This CDR3 spans 16 amino acids. J lost 3 bases, V lost 1 base, and 7 bases had no gene match. Germline loops: CDR1 SGHTA, CDR2 FQGNSA. CDR3 region: CASSLGLAGYYYEQYF. CDR3 in DNA: TGTGCCAGCAGCTTAGGGCTAGCGGGATACTACTACGAGCAGTACTTC.

This clonotype was detected many times. This chain joins TRBV30 and TRBJ1-3; TRBD1 might be the D (6 bases). V gave up 2 bases and J gave up 14 bases, with 13 bases separating them. CDR1 GTSNPN and CDR2 SVGIG come from the germline V gene (reference sequence). The CDR3 length is 11 residues. The DNA for the CDR3 is TGTGCCTGGAGTACACCGGGACAAGTATATTTT. Translating it yields CAWSTPGQVYF. Looking up the rest from reference TRBV30 and TRBJ1-3 gives the full variable domain: SQTIHQWPATLVQPVGSPLSLECTVEGTSNPNLYWYRQAAGRGLQLLFYSVGIGQISSEVPQNLSASRPQDRQFILSSKKLLLSDSGFYLCAWSTPGQVYFGEGSWLTVV.